The TCR beta chain described here comes from a study of cytomegalovirus exposure and HLA in healthy donors. Primers for the PCR totalled 60 Vbeta and 13 Jbeta. Data came from immunoSEQ multiplex PCR; TCRdb stores just in-frame clones and leaves some out. The sample consists of 130,000 or so clones, approximately 77% of them appearing once. The CDR3 contains 12 residues. The ends were cut back, 5 bases at V and 3 bases at J, with 11 bases in the middle. Germline V gene sequence: CDR1 SQVTM, CDR2 ANQGSEA. Sample: PBMCs. The chain recombines TRBV29-1 with TRBJ2-7; D is possibly TRBD2 (6 bases). This TCR derives from a woman aged 40 to 55 in good health and CMV-seronegative. The CDR3 DNA follows: TGCAGCGTTACTAGCCCGGGCTACGAGCAGTACTTC. It translates to CSVTSPGYEQYF.